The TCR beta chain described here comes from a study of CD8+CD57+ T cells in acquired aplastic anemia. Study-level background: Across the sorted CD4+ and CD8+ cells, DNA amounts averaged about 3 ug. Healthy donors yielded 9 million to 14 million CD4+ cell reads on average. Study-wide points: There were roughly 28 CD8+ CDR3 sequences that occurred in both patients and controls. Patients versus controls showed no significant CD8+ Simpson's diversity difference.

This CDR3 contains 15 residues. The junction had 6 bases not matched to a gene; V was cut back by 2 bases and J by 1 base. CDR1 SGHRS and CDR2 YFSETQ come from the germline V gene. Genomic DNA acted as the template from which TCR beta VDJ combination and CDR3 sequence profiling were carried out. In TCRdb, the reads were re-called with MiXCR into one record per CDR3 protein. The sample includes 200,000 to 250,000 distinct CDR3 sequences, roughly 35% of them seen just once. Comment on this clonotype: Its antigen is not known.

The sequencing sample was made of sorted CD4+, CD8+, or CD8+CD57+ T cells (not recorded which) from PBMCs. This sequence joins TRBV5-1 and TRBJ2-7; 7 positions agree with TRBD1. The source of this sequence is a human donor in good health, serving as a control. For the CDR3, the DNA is TGCGCCAGCAGCTTTAGGGACAGCCAATCCTACGAGCAGTACTTC. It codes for CASSFRDSQSYEQYF. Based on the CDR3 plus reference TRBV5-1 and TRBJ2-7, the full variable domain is KAGVTQTPRYLIKTRGQQVTLSCSPISGHRSVSWYQQTPGQGLQFLFEYFSETQRNKGNFPGRFSGRQFSNSRSEMNVSTLELGDSALYLCASSFRDSQSYEQYFGPGTRLTVT.